This T cell receptor (beta chain) came from a study of T cells in Graves' hyperthyroidism and ophthalmopathy. Study context: Peripheral blood was acquired at first diagnosis, ahead of any therapy whatsoever. Study results and caveats: Expanded thyroid clonotypes (above 0.001) were mostly also found in blood.

The investigators amplified TCR beta CDR3 regions from RNA transcripts. First-round RT-PCR with HTBI primers amplified the TCR CDR3 region. TCRdb analysed the multiplex PCR reads with MiXCR anew, one entry per CDR3 protein. The sample has some 370,000 distinct CDR3 sequences; about a sixth are singletons. This clonotype appeared many times. The antigen remains undetermined. The CDR3 is made up of 18 amino acids. V was cut by 5 bases and J by 3 bases, with 25 bases left in between. Germline CDR1 and CDR2: LGHDT and YNNKEL (reference sequence). Among the patients, aged 18 to 65, hyperthyroidism was newly diagnosed and had lasted under 2 months. When hyperthyroidism was first diagnosed, the blood sample was taken, preceding any ophthalmopathy symptoms.

The TCR comes from a woman younger than 45 with Graves' hyperthyroidism that later progressed to Graves' ophthalmopathy. Sequenced input: blood. The chain joins TRBV3-1 to TRBJ1-2; D unresolved. The CDR3 DNA follows: TGTGCCAGCAGCACACCTGATGTATCTTTGGGGAGATACTATGGCTACACCTTC. This encodes CASSTPDVSLGRYYGYTF.